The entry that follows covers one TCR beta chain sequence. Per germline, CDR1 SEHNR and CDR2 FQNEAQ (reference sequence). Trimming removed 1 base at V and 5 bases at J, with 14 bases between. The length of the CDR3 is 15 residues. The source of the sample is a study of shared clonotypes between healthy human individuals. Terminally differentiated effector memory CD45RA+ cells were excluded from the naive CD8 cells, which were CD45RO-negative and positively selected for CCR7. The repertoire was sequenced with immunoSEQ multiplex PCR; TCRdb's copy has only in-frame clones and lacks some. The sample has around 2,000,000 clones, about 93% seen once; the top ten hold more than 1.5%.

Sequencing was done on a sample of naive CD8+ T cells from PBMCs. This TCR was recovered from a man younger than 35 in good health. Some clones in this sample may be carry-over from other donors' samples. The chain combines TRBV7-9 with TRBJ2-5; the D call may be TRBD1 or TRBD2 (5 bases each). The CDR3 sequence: CASSLVGRPFETQYF. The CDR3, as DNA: TGTGCCAGCAGCTTAGTGGGACGCCCCTTTGAGACCCAGTACTTC.